These T cell receptor beta chains were read from a single sample in a study of shared clonotypes between healthy human individuals. Method: immunoSEQ multiplex PCR; TCRdb's copy keeps in-frame clones and lacks some. The table has 1.4 million to 1.5 million clones, roughly 97% seen once. Sequencing was performed on naive CD4+ T cells sorted from blood. The source of these receptors is a man aged 25 to 40 in good health. Both conserved end residues are part of each CDR3. A D gene is named only where the DNA matches it firmly. Clone size appears in some rows only: once, few, many, or a class for an expanded clone.

j_gene	abundance	v_gene	d_gene	CDR3nt	CDR3aa
TRBJ2-1	.	TRBV11-2	TRBD1	TGTGCCAGCAGCCACCTGGGACAGAGGTGGCAAAGCTCCTACAATGAGCAGTTCTTC	CASSHLGQRWQSSYNEQFF
TRBJ2-1	.	TRBV11-3	.	TGTGCCAGCAGCTTAACAGTATTGGGCCCTGAGCAGTTCTTC	CASSLTVLGPEQFF
TRBJ2-3	.	TRBV5-4	.	TGTGCCAGCAGCTTAGACTTGGTTCTGACCACAGATACGCAGTATTTT	CASSLDLVLTTDTQYF
TRBJ2-2	once	TRBV5-3	.	TGTGCCAGATCGGACATTTTTTCCGGGGAGCTGTTTTTT	CARSDIFSGELFF
TRBJ1-1	.	TRBV15	.	TGTGCCACCAGCGGACCCCAGGGAGAAAAGAACACTGAAGCTTTCTTT	CATSGPQGEKNTEAFF
TRBJ2-3	.	TRBV6-1	.	TGTGCCAGCAGTGTGGCTCCAGATACGCAGTATTTT	CASSVAPDTQYF
TRBJ1-1	.	TRBV7-9	.	TGTGCCAGCAGCCCAGGGAGGGTGACTGAAGCTTTCTTT	CASSPGRVTEAFF
TRBJ2-2	once	TRBV7-3	.	TGTGCCAGCAGCTTCGAGAACGGGGAGCTGTTTTTT	CASSFENGELFF
TRBJ1-1	few	TRBV19	.	TGTGCCAGTACCAACGACAGGAGGGGCACTGAAGCTTTCTTT	CASTNDRRGTEAFF
TRBJ2-5	.	TRBV5-6	.	TGTGCCAGCAGCTTGAAGTACCAAGAGACCCAGTACTTC	CASSLKYQETQYF
TRBJ1-1	.	TRBV2	.	TGTGCCAGCCAAGGCGGTAGATTGAACACTGAAGCTTTCTTT	CASQGGRLNTEAFF
TRBJ2-3	.	TRBV27	.	TGTGCCAGCAGTTTATCCGCCAGCTTTGGCACAGATACGCAGTATTTT	CASSLSASFGTDTQYF
TRBJ2-7	.	TRBV5-1	TRBD2	TGCGCCAGCAGCTTGGCCAGAAGCGGGAGTCTCTACGAGCAGTACTTC	CASSLARSGSLYEQYF
TRBJ2-7	.	TRBV28	.	TGTGCCAGCAGTCTCCCCCCCCCTTACGAGCAGTACTTC	CASSLPPPYEQYF
TRBJ2-7	.	TRBV7-2	.	TGTGCCAGCAGCTCCCTTTACGAGCAGTACTTC	CASSSLYEQYF
TRBJ2-7	.	TRBV10-1	TRBD2	TGCGCCAGCAGCCCGGGAGGGTCCTACGAGCAGTACTTC	CASSPGGSYEQYF
TRBJ2-1	.	TRBV5-1	TRBD2	TGCGCCAGCAGCTTGGGGGGCTTGTACAGGACTAGCGGTTACAATGAGCAGTTCTTC	CASSLGGLYRTSGYNEQFF
TRBJ2-1	.	TRBV9	.	TGTGCCAGCAGCGTAGGCCACTACAATGAGCAGTTCTTC	CASSVGHYNEQFF
TRBJ2-6	.	TRBV28	.	TGTGCCAGCAGCCGTGTTGGGGTTGAGGTTCGCGTCCTGACTTTC	CASSRVGVEVRVLTF
TRBJ1-2	.	TRBV30	.	TGTGCCTGGAGTCCACAGGGAGACTATGGCTACACCTTC	CAWSPQGDYGYTF
TRBJ2-7	.	TRBV30	TRBD1	TGTGCCTGGAGTGGACAGGGGAAGGTCTTCTACGAGCAGTACTTC	CAWSGQGKVFYEQYF
TRBJ2-3	.	TRBV5-1	.	TGCGCCAGCAGCACGGGACTCCGCACAGATACGCAGTATTTT	CASSTGLRTDTQYF
TRBJ1-2	.	TRBV5-1	.	TGCGCCAGCAGCTGGGGGATAGGGGTGGATGGCTACACCTTC	CASSWGIGVDGYTF
TRBJ2-2	few	TRBV5-1	.	TGCGCCAGCCGAGCGAACACCGGGGAGCTGTTTTTT	CASRANTGELFF
TRBJ2-1	.	TRBV9	.	TGTGCCAGCAGCGTAGCTATAGCGGACTACAATGAGCAGTTCTTC	CASSVAIADYNEQFF
TRBJ1-2	.	TRBV29-1	.	TGCAGCGCACAGACTCAACCGGGCCTTGTTAACTATGGCTACACCTTC	CSAQTQPGLVNYGYTF
TRBJ2-3	.	TRBV19	.	TGTGCCAGTTCCCCGACGGCCACAGATACGCAGTATTTT	CASSPTATDTQYF
TRBJ2-1	.	TRBV7-2	.	TGTGCCAGCAGCTTACCGGGCCTGAGCTCCTACAATGAGCAGTTCTTC	CASSLPGLSSYNEQFF
TRBJ2-1	.	TRBV12-5	TRBD2	TGTGCTAGTGGTTTGCGACTAGCCGACTACAATGAGCAGTTCTTC	CASGLRLADYNEQFF
TRBJ1-4	.	TRBV11-2	.	TGTGCCAGCAGCTTAAGGCGGAAGAATGAAAAACTGTTTTTT	CASSLRRKNEKLFF
TRBJ2-3	.	TRBV5-1	.	TGCGCCAGCCGGGTGGCAGCGGTCGATGAAGATACGCAGTATTTT	CASRVAAVDEDTQYF
TRBJ2-7	.	TRBV11-2	TRBD1	TGTGCCAGCAGGAGGACAGGCTTCCACGAGCAGTACTTC	CASRRTGFHEQYF
TRBJ2-1	.	TRBV18	TRBD2	TGTGCCAGCTCCTTGGGACTAGCGGGAGCCTACAATGAGCAGTTCTTC	CASSLGLAGAYNEQFF
TRBJ2-4	.	TRBV21-1	.	TGTGCCACCTTTGACAGGGAAGGGCTAGCCAAAAACATTCAGTACTTC	CATFDREGLAKNIQYF
TRBJ2-7	.	TRBV7-8	TRBD2	TGTGCCAGCAGCCAGGGGGTGACTAGCGGCTACTACGAGCAGTACTTC	CASSQGVTSGYYEQYF
TRBJ2-2	.	TRBV2	TRBD1	TGTGCCAGCAGTTGGGACAGGGACACCGGGGAGCTGTTTTTT	CASSWDRDTGELFF
TRBJ2-2	.	TRBV30	TRBD2	TGTGCCTGGAGGCTAGCGGGAGTTCCGGGGACCGGGGAGCTGTTTTTT	CAWRLAGVPGTGELFF
TRBJ2-3	.	TRBV9	.	TGTGCCAGCAGCGGACGGGCGACCGTTTGGGATACGCAGTATTTT	CASSGRATVWDTQYF
TRBJ1-1	.	TRBV27	.	TGTGCCAGCAGTCGATACCATGAAGACACTGAAGCTTTCTTT	CASSRYHEDTEAFF
TRBJ1-5	once	TRBV11-2	.	TGTGCCAGCAGCTTAAACAGTGAGGCGCCCCAGCATTTT	CASSLNSEAPQHF
TRBJ1-3	.	TRBV19	TRBD1	TGTGCCAGTAGTTCCACCGGGACAGGGTCTGGAAACACCATATATTTT	CASSSTGTGSGNTIYF
TRBJ1-2	.	TRBV4-3	.	TGCGCCAGCAGCCAAGATCCGGGGAGAATATCGGGCGGCTACACCTTC	CASSQDPGRISGGYTF
TRBJ2-7	.	TRBV6-5	.	TGTGCCAGCAGTTACTCGGGGGAGTGGCCCTACGAGCAGTACTTC	CASSYSGEWPYEQYF
TRBJ2-5	.	TRBV4-3	.	TGCGCCAGCAGCCAAGGGCCTACTCCTAAGTCGGAGACCCAGTACTTC	CASSQGPTPKSETQYF
TRBJ2-5	.	TRBV2	TRBD1	TGTGCCAGCAGGGTTTTATTAGGGACAGGGGGTCTGGATGTCCAAGAGACCCAGTACTTC	CASRVLLGTGGLDVQETQYF
TRBJ1-4	.	TRBV4-1	TRBD1	TGCGCCAGCAGCTTGACAGGGGCCCTTAATGAAAAACTGTTTTTT	CASSLTGALNEKLFF
TRBJ1-2	.	TRBV7-2	.	TGTGCCAGCAGCTGGAACGGGGGGCTGAATGGCTACACCTTC	CASSWNGGLNGYTF
TRBJ2-5	.	TRBV5-6	.	TGTGCCAGCAGTCTAGGGCTAGACCAAGAGACCCAGTACTTC	CASSLGLDQETQYF
TRBJ2-7	.	TRBV7-9	TRBD2	TGTGCCAGCAGCTTATGGACTAGCGGGAGTACTTACGAGCAGTACTTC	CASSLWTSGSTYEQYF
TRBJ2-7	.	TRBV11-2	.	TGTGCCAGCAGAACTACCAGCGTTTATCTCTCCTACGAGCAGTACTTC	CASRTTSVYLSYEQYF